This TCR beta chain was identified in a study of regulatory T cells in long-lasting Graves disease. Study-level information: Newly diagnosed Graves' patients took antithyroid drugs under 3 months.

Germline V lookup: CDR1 SGDLS, CDR2 YYNGEE. The length of the CDR3 is 13 residues. Germline trimming cut 3 bases from V and 2 bases from J; bases unmatched to any gene: 1. For TCR beta, libraries came from iRepertoire HTBI primers and Arm-PCR of CDR3 regions. Authors' processing steps: Samples revealed approximately 60 TRBV and 15 or so TRBJ segments. TCRdb re-analysed the multiplex PCR reads in MiXCR, keeping a single row per CDR3 protein. The V and J calls and clone size are TCRdb's, not the authors'. The sample includes approximately 300,000 distinct CDR3 sequences, about 20% seen only once; the top ten take more than 35%. This clonotype has only one observation. Its antigen is as yet unknown. The time point denotes: newly diagnosed GD, antithyroid drugs for less than 3 months. RNA extracted from PBMCs served as the sequencing template. Patients with Graves' disease were diagnosed by American Thyroid Association guidelines.

Findings of the study overall: With under 3,500 shared public clonotypes, persistent patients exceeded new patients, who shared around 970.

Sequencing used peripheral blood mononuclear cells (PBMCs), obtained at new diagnosis, from a patient treated with antithyroid drugs. The TCR sequence derives from a female donor with Graves disease. The rearrangement links TRBV9 to TRBJ2-7; 8 bases fit TRBD1. The CDR3 loop reads CASSAQGAYEQYF. DNA of the CDR3: TGTGCCAGCAGCGCACAGGGGGCCTACGAGCAGTACTTC.